The 20 T cell receptor beta chains given below trace back to one sample, sequenced in a study of T cell clonotyping in hematopoietic cell transplantation. The assay was immunoSEQ multiplex PCR, and TCRdb's table has in-frame clones only and misses some. The table has some 5,000 clones, around 80% seen once. Here the sequenced sample was PBMCs, taken 100 days after allogeneic stem cell transplant. These receptors all stem from a male patient aged 50 to 60 who had an allogeneic stem cell transplant from an unrelated donor, so the T cells may come from the graft donor. Some clones in this sample may be carry-over from other donors' samples.

The chain recombines TRBV6-1 with TRBJ2-2; D unresolved. Per germline, CDR1 MNHNS and CDR2 SASEGT. V lost 5 bases and J 0 bases, leaving 7 bases between the germline ends. The CDR3 covers 14 residues. This CDR3 is CASSSYANTGELFF. The CDR3 DNA follows: TGTGCCAGCAGTTCATACGCGAACACCGGGGAGCTGTTTTTT.

The rearrangement uses TRBV5-1 and TRBJ2-7, with 7 bases that match TRBD2. Per germline, CDR1 SGHRS and CDR2 YFSETQ. V trimming: 4 bases; J trimming: 2 bases; junction bases outside the gene matches: 9. The CDR3 is 15 amino acids. The CDR3 here is CASSGSSGVTYEQYF. Here the CDR3 DNA reads TGCGCCAGCAGCGGTTCTAGCGGCGTGACCTACGAGCAGTACTTC.

The rearrangement joins TRBV30 to TRBJ1-1; no clear D. The CDR3 length is 12 residues. Trimming pared 3 bases from V and 1 base from J, leaving 6 bases between. Per germline, CDR1 GTSNPN and CDR2 SVGIG (reference sequence). As DNA, the CDR3 is TGTGCCTGGAGGGTTGGGAACACTGAAGCTTTCTTT. Translating it yields CAWRVGNTEAFF.

This chain joins TRBV2 and TRBJ1-2; possibly TRBD1 for D (6 bases). The CDR3 sequence is 13 residues long. With 7 bases removed from V and 4 bases from J, the gap between germline ends came to 13 bases. CDR1 SNHLY and CDR2 FYNNEI come from the germline V gene. DNA of the CDR3: TGTGCCAGCACAGAGGGGGAAGGCTATGGCTACACCTTC. This encodes CASTEGEGYGYTF.

The chain recombines TRBV5-1 with TRBJ2-5, with 7 bases matching TRBD2. Per the germline V gene, CDR1 is SGHRS and CDR2 is YFSETQ. The CDR3 runs 14 residues. After removal of 2 bases from V and 3 bases from J, the junction contained 4 bases not matched to a gene. The CDR3 DNA reads TGCGCCAGCAGCTTCGGGCTAGCGGAAGAGACCCAGTACTTC. This codes for CASSFGLAEETQYF.

The rearrangement joins TRBV30 to TRBJ1-2, with D perhaps TRBD1 (6 bases). The V end was cut by 0 bases, the J end by 12 bases, with 17 bases between. Germline V gene data show CDR1 as GTSNPN and CDR2 as SVGIG (reference sequence). This CDR3 is 13 amino acids long. CDR3 bases: TGTGCCTGGAGTGTCTCGGTGGGGGGCCCCAACACCTTC. It translates to CAWSVSVGGPNTF.

This clone was found a few times. This chain joins TRBV9 and TRBJ2-1, with a weak D call TRBD1 (5 bases). The CDR3 runs to 16 residues. The ends were cut back, 4 bases at V and 3 bases at J, with 17 bases in the middle. In germline, CDR1 is SGDLS, CDR2 YYNGEE. The chain's CDR3 is CASSSNAADNYNEQFF. The CDR3 DNA follows: TGTGCCAGCAGCTCTAACGCGGCGGACAACTACAATGAGCAGTTCTTC.

The chain carries TRBV7-2 and TRBJ2-3; TRBD1 agrees at 7 bases. The germline V gene encodes CDR1 SGHTA and CDR2 FQGNSA. V trimming: 5 bases; J trimming: 2 bases; junction bases outside the gene matches: 7. The CDR3 is 15 residues long. The CDR3 nucleotides read TGTGCCAGCAGCCTACGGGGACAGCTCACAGATACGCAGTATTTT. It yields the protein CASSLRGQLTDTQYF.

The chain links TRBV10-2 to TRBJ1-3, with a weak D call TRBD1 (5 bases). CDR1 is WSHSY, CDR2 SAAADI, per germline. V was cut by 6 bases and J by 0 bases, with 9 bases left in between. The length of the CDR3 is 14 residues. CDR3 bases: TGCGCCAGCAGACAGGACAACTCTGGAAACACCATATATTTT. This sequence encodes CASRQDNSGNTIYF.

This CDR3 reads CAWSRGQDNSPLHF. The CDR3 DNA is TGTGCCTGGAGTAGAGGGCAGGATAATTCACCCCTCCACTTT. This sequence joins TRBV30 and TRBJ1-6; D remains unclear. The germline CDR1 and CDR2 sequences are GTSNPN and SVGIG (reference sequence). Trimming left V 2 bases short and J 5 bases short, with 10 bases between. The CDR3 spans 14 residues.

The V call is TRBV30, the J call TRBJ1-1; D is possibly TRBD1 (6 bases). V lost 5 bases and J lost 0, with 13 bases in between. The CDR3 runs 14 residues. From germline, CDR1 is GTSNPN and CDR2 SVGIG (reference sequence). CDR3: CAWGDNFMNTEAFF. Here the CDR3 DNA reads TGTGCCTGGGGGGACAACTTCATGAACACTGAAGCTTTCTTT.

The rearrangement joins TRBV6-6 to TRBJ1-5, with 9 bases that match TRBD1. CDR3 length: 15 amino acids. J lost 6 bases, V lost 7 bases, and 10 bases had no gene match. Per germline, CDR1 MNHNY and CDR2 SVGAGI (reference sequence). CDR3 coding DNA: TGTGCCAGCACTAGAAAGACAGGGGGAGGTCAGCCCCAGCATTTT. Its protein product is CASTRKTGGGQPQHF.

This chain connects TRBV6-5 to TRBJ1-5, with TRBD1 matching 7 bases. The CDR3 has 15 amino acids. Germline V gene data show CDR1 as MNHEY and CDR2 as SVGAGI. V dropped 0 bases and J dropped 6; count of bases not matched to a gene: 5. CDR3 nucleotides: TGTGCCAGCAGTTACTCAGGGCAGGGGGGTCAGCCCCAGCATTTT. Translation gives CASSYSGQGGQPQHF.

The V gene is TRBV5-4, the J gene TRBJ1-1; D gene ambiguous. This CDR3 is built from 13 residues. CDR1 and CDR2 from the germline V gene are SGHNT and YYREEE (reference sequence). V was clipped by 0 bases and J by 3 bases, with 6 bases between them. In DNA, the CDR3 is TGTGCCAGCAGCTTGGCCGGGCACACTGAAGCTTTCTTT. This sequence encodes CASSLAGHTEAFF.

The chain recombines TRBV6-5 with TRBJ1-1; D is unresolved. The CDR3 spans 11 residues. Germline lookup yields CDR1 MNHEY and CDR2 SVGAGI. V was trimmed by 2 bases and J by 10 bases, leaving 8 bases between them. In nucleotides, the CDR3 is TGTGCCAGCAGTTACGGAATCGGAGCTTTCTTT. It codes for CASSYGIGAFF.

V gene TRBV27 combines with J gene TRBJ2-7, with D hard to call. This CDR3 has 13 residues. The germline V and J ends were trimmed by 2 bases and 5 bases, with 10 bases remaining between them. CDR1 MNHEY and CDR2 SMNVEV come from the germline V gene (reference sequence). DNA for the CDR3: TGTGCCAGCAGTTTAGTATCTAGAAACGAGCAGTACTTC. This sequence encodes CASSLVSRNEQYF.

This rearrangement joins TRBV5-1 to TRBJ1-2, with TRBD1 as a possible D gene (5 bases). CDR1 and CDR2 from the germline V gene are SGHRS and YFSETQ. The germline V and J ends were trimmed by 5 bases and 3 bases, with 20 bases remaining between them. This CDR3 has 16 residues. CDR3 region: CASRMGGTDSHYGYTF. As DNA, the CDR3 is TGCGCCAGCAGAATGGGGGGGACCGACTCTCACTATGGCTACACCTTC.

This clone was observed a few times. CDR3 region: CSVVVGKGYTF. The DNA for the CDR3 is TGCAGCGTTGTGGTGGGGAAAGGCTACACCTTC. The rearrangement uses TRBV29-1 and TRBJ1-2; D is ambiguous. CDR3 size: 11 residues. The V gene's germline CDR1 is SQVTM and CDR2 ANQGSEA. V dropped 4 bases and J dropped 8 bases, with 11 bases sitting between them.

The genes are TRBV10-3 and TRBJ2-5; 7 bases agree with TRBD2. Germline V gives CDR1 ENHRY, CDR2 SYGVKD. CDR3 length equals 12 residues. The junction had 0 bases not matched to a gene; V was cut back by 8 bases and J by 0 bases. CDR3 nucleotides: TGTGCCATCGGGACTAACCAAGAGACCCAGTACTTC. It encodes CAIGTNQETQYF.

The V gene is TRBV9, the J gene TRBJ1-1; D possibly corresponds to TRBD1 (5 bases). Trimming took 2 bases from V and 0 from J, leaving 11 bases between them. This CDR3 contains 15 residues. In germline, CDR1 is SGDLS, CDR2 YYNGEE. DNA for the CDR3: TGTGCCAGCAGCGTTAAGACAGTCTTGAACACTGAAGCTTTCTTT. Amino acids: CASSVKTVLNTEAFF.